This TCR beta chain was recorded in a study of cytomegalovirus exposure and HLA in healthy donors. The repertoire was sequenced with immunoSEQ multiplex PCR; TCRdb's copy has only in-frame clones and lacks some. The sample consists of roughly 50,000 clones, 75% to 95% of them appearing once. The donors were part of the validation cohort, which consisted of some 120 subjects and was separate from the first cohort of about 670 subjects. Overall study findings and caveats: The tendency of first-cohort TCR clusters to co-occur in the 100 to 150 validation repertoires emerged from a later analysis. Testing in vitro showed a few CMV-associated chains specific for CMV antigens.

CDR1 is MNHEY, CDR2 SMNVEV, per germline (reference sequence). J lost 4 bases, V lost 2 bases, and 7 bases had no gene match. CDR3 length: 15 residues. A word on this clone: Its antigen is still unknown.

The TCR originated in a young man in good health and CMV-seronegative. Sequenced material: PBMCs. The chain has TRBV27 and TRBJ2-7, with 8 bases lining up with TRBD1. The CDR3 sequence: CASSLRGQARYEQYF. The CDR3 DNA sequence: TGTGCCAGCAGTTTACGGGGACAGGCACGATACGAGCAGTACTTC.